The clone carrying this T cell receptor (beta chain) has just a few counts. The target antigen is unknown. The record originates from a study of T-cell reconstitution after alpha-beta-depleted transplantation in children. In germline, CDR1 is LGHNA, CDR2 YNFKEQ. The V end was cut by 1 base, the J end by 1 base, with 11 bases between. The CDR3 spans 16 residues. Study findings and constraints: By one year post-transplant, T-cell counts and diversity largely arose from T cells that were newly produced. Reportedly, only several hundred clones from non-depleted graft cells drove alpha-beta T-cell counts at about two months. There were some patients whose high TCRbeta diversity at day 60 came from surviving recipient T cells and thymic progenitors.

This sample's TCRbeta library carried unique molecular identifier barcodes. One entry per CDR3 protein, called by TCRdb with MiXCR from the PCR reads. The sample carries a few hundred thousand distinct CDR3 sequences, more than 20% recorded once. This TCR derives from a boy in the first two years of life with Wiskott-Aldrich syndrome, due to receive a stem cell transplant. The sample in question was PBMCs, obtained before TCRalphabeta/CD19-depleted stem cell transplant. The gene calls are TRBV4-2 and TRBJ2-1; no reliable D call. This chain's CDR3 is CASSQGVGGSYNEQFF. The CDR3 nucleotides are TGTGCCAGCAGCCAAGGTGTCGGTGGATCCTACAATGAGCAGTTCTTC.